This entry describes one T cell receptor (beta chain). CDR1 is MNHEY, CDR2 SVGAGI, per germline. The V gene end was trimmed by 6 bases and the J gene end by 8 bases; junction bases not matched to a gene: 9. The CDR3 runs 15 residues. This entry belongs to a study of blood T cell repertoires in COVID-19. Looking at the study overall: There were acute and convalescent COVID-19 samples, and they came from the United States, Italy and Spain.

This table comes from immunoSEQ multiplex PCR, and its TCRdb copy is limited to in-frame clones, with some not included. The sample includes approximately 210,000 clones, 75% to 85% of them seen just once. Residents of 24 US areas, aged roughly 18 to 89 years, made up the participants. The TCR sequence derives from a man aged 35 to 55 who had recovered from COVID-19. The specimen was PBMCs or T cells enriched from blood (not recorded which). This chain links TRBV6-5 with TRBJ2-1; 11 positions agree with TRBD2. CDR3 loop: CASRHTSGRVDEQFF. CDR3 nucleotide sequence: TGTGCCAGCAGACATACTAGCGGGAGAGTCGATGAGCAGTTCTTC.